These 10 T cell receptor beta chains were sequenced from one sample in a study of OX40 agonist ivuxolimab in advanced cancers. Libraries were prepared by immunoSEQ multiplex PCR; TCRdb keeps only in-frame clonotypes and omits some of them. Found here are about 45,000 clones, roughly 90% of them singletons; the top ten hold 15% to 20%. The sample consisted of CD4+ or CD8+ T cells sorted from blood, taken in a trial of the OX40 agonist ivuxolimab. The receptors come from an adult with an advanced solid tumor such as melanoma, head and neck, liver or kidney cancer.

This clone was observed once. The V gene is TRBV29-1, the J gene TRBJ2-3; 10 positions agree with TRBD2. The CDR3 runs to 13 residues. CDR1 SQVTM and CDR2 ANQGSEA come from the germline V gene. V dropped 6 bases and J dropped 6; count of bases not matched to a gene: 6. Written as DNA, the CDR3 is TGCAGCGTCCGACTAGCGGGTTTTGATACGCAGTATTTT. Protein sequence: CSVRLAGFDTQYF.

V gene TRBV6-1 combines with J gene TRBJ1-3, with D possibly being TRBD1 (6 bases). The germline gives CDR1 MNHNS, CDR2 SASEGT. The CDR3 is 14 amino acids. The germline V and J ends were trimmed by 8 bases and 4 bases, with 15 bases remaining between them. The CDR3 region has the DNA TGTGCCAGCTTTTGGGGGCAAGGAGGAAACACCATATATTTT. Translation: CASFWGQGGNTIYF.

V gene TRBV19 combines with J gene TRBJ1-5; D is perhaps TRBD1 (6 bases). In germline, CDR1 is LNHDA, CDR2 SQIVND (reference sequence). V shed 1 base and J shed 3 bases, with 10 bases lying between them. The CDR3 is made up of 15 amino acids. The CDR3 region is CASSIASGANQPQHF. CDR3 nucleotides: TGTGCCAGTAGTATAGCCTCAGGGGCCAATCAGCCCCAGCATTTT.

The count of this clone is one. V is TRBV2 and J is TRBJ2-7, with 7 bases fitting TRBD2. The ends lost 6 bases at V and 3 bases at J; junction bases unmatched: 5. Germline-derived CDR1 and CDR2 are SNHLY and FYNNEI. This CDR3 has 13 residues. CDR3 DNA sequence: TGTGCCAGCAGAACTCGGGGGGTCTACGAGCAGTACTTC. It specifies CASRTRGVYEQYF.

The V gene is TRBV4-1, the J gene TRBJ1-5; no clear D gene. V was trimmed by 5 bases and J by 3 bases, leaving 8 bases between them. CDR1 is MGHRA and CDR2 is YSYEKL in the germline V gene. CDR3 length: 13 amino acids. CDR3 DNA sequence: TGCGCCAGCAGCGATAACACCAATCAGCCCCAGCATTTT. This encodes CASSDNTNQPQHF.

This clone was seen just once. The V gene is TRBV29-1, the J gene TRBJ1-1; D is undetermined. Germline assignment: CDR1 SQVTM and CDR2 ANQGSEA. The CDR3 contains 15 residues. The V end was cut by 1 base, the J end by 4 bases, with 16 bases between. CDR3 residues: CSVEGGKTLVTEAFF. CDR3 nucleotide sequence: TGCAGCGTTGAAGGGGGAAAGACCCTGGTCACTGAAGCTTTCTTT.

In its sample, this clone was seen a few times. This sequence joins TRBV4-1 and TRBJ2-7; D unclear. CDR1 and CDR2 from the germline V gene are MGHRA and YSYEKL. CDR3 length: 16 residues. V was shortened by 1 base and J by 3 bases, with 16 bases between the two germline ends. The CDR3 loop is CASSQVRLTYYYEQYF. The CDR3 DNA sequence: TGCGCCAGCAGCCAAGTTCGACTCACCTACTACTACGAGCAGTACTTC.

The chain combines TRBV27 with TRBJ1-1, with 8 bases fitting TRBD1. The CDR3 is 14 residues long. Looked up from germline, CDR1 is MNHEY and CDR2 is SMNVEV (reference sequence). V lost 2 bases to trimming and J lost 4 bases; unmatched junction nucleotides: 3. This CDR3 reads CASSLDRGITEAFF. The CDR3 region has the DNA TGTGCCAGCAGTTTAGACAGGGGAATCACTGAAGCTTTCTTT.

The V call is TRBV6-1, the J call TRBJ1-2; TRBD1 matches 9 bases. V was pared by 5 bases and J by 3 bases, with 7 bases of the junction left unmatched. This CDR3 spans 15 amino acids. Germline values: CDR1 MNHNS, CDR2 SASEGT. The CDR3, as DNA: TGTGCCAGCAGTCCACTGGGACAGGGAGACTATGGCTACACCTTC. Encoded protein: CASSPLGQGDYGYTF.

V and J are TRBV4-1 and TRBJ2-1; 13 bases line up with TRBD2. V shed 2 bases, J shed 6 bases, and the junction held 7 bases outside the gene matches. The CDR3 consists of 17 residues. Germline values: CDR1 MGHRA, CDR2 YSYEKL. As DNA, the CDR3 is TGCGCCAGCAGCCAACCCACTAGCGGGGGGGTAGGCAATGAGCAGTTCTTC. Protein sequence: CASSQPTSGGVGNEQFF.